Shown below are 6 T cell receptor beta chains from a single sample sequenced in a study of blood T cells in healthy people across ages. Next came a second PCR, run for about 7 to 12 cycles, which used a sample-barcoded 5' primer along with a J-beta primer mix. TCRdb recomputed calls from the 5' RACE reads with MiXCR, one row per CDR3 protein. The sample records hundreds of thousands of distinct CDR3 sequences, roughly 43% being singletons. The specimen sequenced was blood. These receptors were obtained from a man in his thirties or forties in good health.

Only a few counts were recorded for this clonotype. This chain joins TRBV4-1 and TRBJ2-3, with 11 bases that match TRBD1. V was pared by 4 bases and J by 2 bases, with 5 bases of the junction left unmatched. The germline V gene encodes CDR1 MGHRA and CDR2 YSYEKL. CDR3 length equals 16 residues. The CDR3 region is CASSPWDRGNTDTQYF. CDR3 sequence (DNA): TGCGCCAGCAGCCCTTGGGACAGGGGGAACACAGATACGCAGTATTTT.

This chain uses TRBV7-2 with TRBJ2-1, with a tentative D call TRBD1 (5 bases). Germline CDR1 reads SGHTA; CDR2 reads FQGNSA. This CDR3 is built from 17 residues. V gave up 5 bases and J gave up 5 bases, with 22 bases separating them. The CDR3 is CASSLSLDPTGHNEQFF. CDR3 in DNA: TGTGCCAGCAGCCTGAGCTTGGACCCCACAGGACACAATGAGCAGTTCTTC.

The chain couples TRBV2 to TRBJ2-1, with TRBD1 matching over 8 bases. CDR1 is SNHLY and CDR2 is FYNNEI in the germline V gene. J gave up 8 bases and V 8 bases, and 5 bases lay outside the gene matches. The CDR3 sequence is 12 residues long. The CDR3 bases are TGTGCCAGCTGGACAGGGAGTGATGAGCAGTTCTTC. Its translation is CASWTGSDEQFF.

This clonotype showed up just a few times. The chain links TRBV10-3 to TRBJ2-3, with unresolved D. The V end lost 8 bases, the J end lost 1 base, and 13 bases lay between the germline ends. This CDR3 has 14 amino acids. Germline CDR1 is ENHRY and CDR2 is SYGVKD. The CDR3 is CAISTLSGTDTQYF. CDR3 coding DNA: TGTGCCATCTCCACTCTGTCTGGCACAGATACGCAGTATTTT.

This clonotype showed up just once. V usage is TRBV6-5 and J usage is TRBJ1-2; a weak D match, TRBD1 (5 bases). V gave up 4 bases and J gave up 5 bases, with 11 bases separating them. CDR1 MNHEY and CDR2 SVGAGI come from the germline V gene. The CDR3 totals 13 residues. CDR3 sequence (DNA): TGTGCCAGCAGTTTTGACAGAGAGTATGGCTACACCTTC. Translated, it gives CASSFDREYGYTF.

The CDR3 sequence is CATSDSGGETQYF. The CDR3 DNA reads TGTGCCACCAGTGATTCGGGTGGGGAAACGCAGTATTTT. This chain uses TRBV24-1 with TRBJ2-3; the D is unclear. V lost 2 bases to trimming and J lost 9 bases, with 11 bases between them. CDR3 length equals 13 residues. The germline gives CDR1 KGHDR, CDR2 SFDVKD.